This TCR beta chain was found in a study of blood T cell repertoires in COVID-19. The overall study: T cells, B-cell-depleted T cells, or PBMCs supplied cDNA or gDNA.

Profiling relied on immunoSEQ multiplex PCR, and the TCRdb table lists in-frame clones only, not all of them. The table has about 89,000 clones, approximately 86% seen once; the top ten hold approximately 1.2%. The junction had 3 bases not matched to a gene; V was cut back by 9 bases and J by 1 base. The CDR3 spans 13 residues. The germline gives CDR1 KGHDR, CDR2 SFDVKD. Sequenced: peripheral blood. The chain employs TRBV24-1 and TRBJ2-3; the match to TRBD2 covers 7 bases. The sequence came from a man at least 80 years old with active or convalescent COVID-19. The CDR3 region has the DNA TGTGCCACCGGGAGGGCTGGCACAGATACGCAGTATTTT. As protein: CATGRAGTDTQYF.